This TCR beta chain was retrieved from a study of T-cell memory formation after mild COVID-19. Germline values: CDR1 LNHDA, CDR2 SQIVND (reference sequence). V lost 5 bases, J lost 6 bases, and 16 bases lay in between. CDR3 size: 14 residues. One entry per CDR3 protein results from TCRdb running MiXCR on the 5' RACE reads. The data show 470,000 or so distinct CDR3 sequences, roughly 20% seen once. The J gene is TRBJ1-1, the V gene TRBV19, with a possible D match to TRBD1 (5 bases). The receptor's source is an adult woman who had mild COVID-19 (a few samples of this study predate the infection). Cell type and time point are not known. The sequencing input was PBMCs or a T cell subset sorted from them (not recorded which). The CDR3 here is CASSPGAVGAEAFF. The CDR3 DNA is TGTGCCAGTAGTCCCGGGGCCGTCGGGGCTGAAGCTTTCTTT.